The 18 T cell receptor beta chains listed next were all sequenced from one sample in a study of T-cell reconstitution after alpha-beta-depleted transplantation in children. Using unique molecular identifiers, the investigators prepared the TCRbeta library. TCRdb reanalysed the PCR reads using MiXCR and keeps one entry per CDR3 protein. The data hold more than 60,000 distinct CDR3 sequences, with just under 7.5% observed a single time. The sequencing here drew on PBMCs from the stem cell graft donor, taken from the stem cell graft. These receptors were taken from a human donor who donated a stem cell graft to a child with acute lymphoblastic leukemia.

This clonotype was seen repeatedly, ten times or more. The J gene is TRBJ2-5, the V gene TRBV9; 10 nucleotides align to TRBD1. From germline, CDR1 is SGDLS and CDR2 YYNGEE. V lost 3 bases to trimming and J lost 1 base; unmatched junction nucleotides: 3. The CDR3 covers 15 residues. CDR3: CASSAGQGGQETQYF. CDR3 DNA: TGTGCCAGCAGCGCCGGACAGGGGGGCCAAGAGACCCAGTACTTC.

This clonotype has ten or more counts. This chain joins TRBV7-2 and TRBJ1-1; TRBD1 aligns across 9 bases. This CDR3 contains 17 residues. The junction had 8 bases not matched to a gene; V was cut back by 1 base and J by 2 bases. CDR1 is SGHTA and CDR2 is FQGNSA in the germline V gene. The CDR3 region has the DNA TGTGCCAGCAGCTTAGTGGGGAGGGACAGGGCCAACACTGAAGCTTTCTTT. This sequence encodes CASSLVGRDRANTEAFF.

This clonotype was seen ten or more times. This sequence joins TRBV5-6 and TRBJ2-3, with a tentative D call TRBD2 (6 bases). Deletions cut 4 bases from V and 2 bases from J, with 14 bases between. The CDR3 has 15 residues. Germline loops: CDR1 SGHDT, CDR2 YYEEEE. CDR3 amino acids: CASSPGWDFTDTQYF. DNA for the CDR3: TGTGCCAGCAGCCCCGGCTGGGACTTCACAGATACGCAGTATTTT.

This clonotype was seen at least ten times. The gene calls are TRBV18 and TRBJ2-3; 10 positions match TRBD1. Germline V gene data show CDR1 as KGHSH and CDR2 as LQKENI. J was trimmed by 3 bases and V by 3 bases; bases with no gene match: 3. The CDR3 sequence is 15 residues long. The CDR3 spells CASSPTGGRTDTQYF. The CDR3 coding sequence is TGTGCCAGCTCACCGACAGGGGGCAGAACAGATACGCAGTATTTT.

There are many counts of this clonotype. The genes are TRBV4-3 and TRBJ2-3; D is perhaps TRBD1 (5 bases). The germline V gene has CDR1 LGHNA and CDR2 YSLEER. The CDR3 sequence is 15 residues long. Trimming took off 2 bases at V and 2 bases at J, with 11 bases between the two ends. DNA for the CDR3: TGCGCCAGCAGCCAAAGTGGACATAACACAGATACGCAGTATTTT. It codes for CASSQSGHNTDTQYF.

V is TRBV6-5 and J is TRBJ1-2; 8 bases fit TRBD1. This CDR3 contains 12 residues. Germline loops: CDR1 MNHEY, CDR2 SVGAGI. Trimming removed 2 bases from V and 7 bases from J; junction bases left unmatched: 0. CDR3 DNA: TGTGCCAGCAGTTACGGACAGGGTGGCTACACCTTC. Protein sequence: CASSYGQGGYTF.

This clonotype was counted at least ten times. The rearrangement joins TRBV6-1 to TRBJ1-4; D call uncertain. Trimming left V 6 bases short and J 4 bases short, with 15 bases between. Germline V gene data show CDR1 as MNHNS and CDR2 as SASEGT. The CDR3 sequence is 15 residues long. CDR3 bases: TGTGCCAGCAGAGACTGGGCAACGAGTAATGAAAAACTGTTTTTT. This codes for CASRDWATSNEKLFF.

This clonotype was counted at least ten times. The rearrangement uses TRBV7-8 and TRBJ2-4; TRBD2 matches at 7 bases. The CDR3 length is 16 residues. Germline-derived CDR1 and CDR2 are SGHVS and FQNEAQ. Germline trimming cut 4 bases from V and 1 base from J; bases unmatched to any gene: 7. CDR3 coding DNA: TGTGCCAGCAGCTCTAGGGGAGGGTCCGCCAAAAACATTCAGTACTTC. Its translation is CASSSRGGSAKNIQYF.

There are many counts of this clonotype. V gene TRBV12-3 or TRBV12-4 combines with J gene TRBJ1-5; D is perhaps TRBD1 (5 bases). The CDR3 extends over 15 amino acids. V gave up 6 bases and J gave up 2 bases, with 14 bases separating them. CDR3 sequence (DNA): TGTGCCAGCAGCCAGGACGTGGGGCGCAATCAGCCCCAGCATTTT. Amino acid sequence: CASSQDVGRNQPQHF.

The table lists this clonotype with many counts. The V gene is TRBV7-2, the J gene TRBJ1-5, with D possibly being TRBD1 (5 bases). The CDR3 has 15 amino acids. Between the trimmed V and J ends, which lost 1 base and 6 bases, there was a span of 13 bases. Germline loops: CDR1 SGHTA, CDR2 FQGNSA. CDR3 in amino acids: CASSLGPHGAQPQHF. CDR3 nucleotides: TGTGCCAGCAGCTTAGGTCCGCATGGGGCTCAGCCCCAGCATTTT.

This clonotype was counted ten times or more. The chain has TRBV21-1 and TRBJ1-1; the listed D gene, TRBD1, was not tested against the DNA. TRBV21-1 is annotated as a pseudogene. The CDR3 consists of 14 residues. The DNA of the CDR3 is TGTGCCAGCCGGTCGACAGGGGTGAACACTGAAGCTTTCTTT. Its protein product is CASRSTGVNTEAFF.

This clonotype was observed at least ten times. This sequence joins TRBV5-1 and TRBJ1-6; 9 positions agree with TRBD1. CDR1 and CDR2 (germline): SGHRS, YFSETQ. V lost 4 bases and J lost 10; bases outside the gene matches: 12. CDR3 length: 16 amino acids. The chain's CDR3 is CASSPSTPGQGSPLHF. The CDR3 nucleotides read TGCGCCAGCAGCCCCTCAACTCCGGGACAGGGATCACCCCTCCACTTT.

This clonotype has a count of ten or more. The genes are TRBV5-1 and TRBJ2-7, with TRBD1 identical over 9 bases. Germline trimming cut 5 bases from V and 2 bases from J; bases unmatched to any gene: 5. From germline, CDR1 is SGHRS and CDR2 YFSETQ. CDR3 length equals 14 residues. CDR3 amino acids: CASRWTGATYEQYF. CDR3 nucleotides: TGCGCCAGCAGGTGGACAGGGGCGACCTACGAGCAGTACTTC.

This clonotype was seen repeatedly, ten times or more. This chain joins TRBV12-3 or TRBV12-4 and TRBJ1-1; the D gene is possibly TRBD1 (5 bases). The V gene lost 7 bases and the J gene lost 6 bases, with 18 bases spanning the gap. CDR3 size: 14 residues. CDR3 in amino acids: CASTLEGASAEAFF. In nucleotides, the CDR3 is TGTGCCAGCACCCTCGAAGGGGCGTCGGCTGAAGCTTTCTTT.

At least ten counts were recorded for this clonotype. V and J are TRBV7-2 and TRBJ1-1; D not certain. Per germline, CDR1 SGHTA and CDR2 FQGNSA. CDR3 length: 14 amino acids. V shed 7 bases and J shed 0 bases, with 12 bases lying between them. Here the CDR3 reads CASTYSWMNTEAFF. The CDR3 region has the DNA TGTGCCAGCACCTACTCTTGGATGAACACTGAAGCTTTCTTT.

This clonotype was seen many times. CDR3 in DNA: TGCGCCAGCAGCTTGGCCTCCACTGGGGCCAACGTCCTGACTTTC. Its translation: CASSLASTGANVLTF. The chain combines TRBV5-1 with TRBJ2-6; no clear D gene. The CDR3 runs to 15 residues. V was clipped by 0 bases and J by 2 bases, with 6 bases between them. The germline V gene has CDR1 SGHRS and CDR2 YFSETQ.

This clonotype appeared a few times. The V gene is TRBV7-3, the J gene TRBJ2-3, with 7 bases that match TRBD2. Germline V lookup: CDR1 SGHTA, CDR2 FQGTGA. J gave up 6 bases and V 5 bases, and 17 bases lay outside the gene matches. This CDR3 region has 17 residues. CDR3 nucleotides: TGTGCCAGCAGCCGTCGGGGGGACTGGGGAGGGGAGGATACGCAGTATTTT. This sequence encodes CASSRRGDWGGEDTQYF.

The table lists this clonotype with many counts. This chain links TRBV3-1 with TRBJ2-1; 10 nucleotides match TRBD2. J gave up 9 bases and V 3 bases, and 14 bases lay outside the gene matches. CDR1 is LGHDT, CDR2 YNNKEL, per germline (reference sequence). This CDR3 has 17 residues. In DNA, the CDR3 is TGTGCCAGCAGCCAGCCCATACGAGCGGGGGGGAGAGTTGAGCAGTTCTTC. Translating gives CASSQPIRAGGRVEQFF.